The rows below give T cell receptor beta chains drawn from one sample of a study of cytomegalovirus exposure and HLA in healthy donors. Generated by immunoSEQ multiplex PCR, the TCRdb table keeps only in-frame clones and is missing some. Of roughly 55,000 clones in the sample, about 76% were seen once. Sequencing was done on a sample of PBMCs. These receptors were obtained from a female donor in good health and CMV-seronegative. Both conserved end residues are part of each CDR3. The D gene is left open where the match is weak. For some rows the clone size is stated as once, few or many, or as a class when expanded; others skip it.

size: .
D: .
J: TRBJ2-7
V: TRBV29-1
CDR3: CSVADGTYEQYF
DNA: TGCAGCGTAGCTGACGGGACTTACGAGCAGTACTTC

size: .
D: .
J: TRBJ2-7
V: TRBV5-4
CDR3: CASSLGGVAVAYEQYF
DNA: TGTGCCAGCAGCTTGGGGGGGGTAGCGGTGGCCTACGAGCAGTACTTC

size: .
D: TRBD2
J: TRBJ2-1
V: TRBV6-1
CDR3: CASSDEAGGPNEQFF
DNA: TGTGCCAGCAGTGATGAAGCGGGGGGGCCCAATGAGCAGTTCTTC

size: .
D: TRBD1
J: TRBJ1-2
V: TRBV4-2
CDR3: CASSYGQGDGGYTF
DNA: TGTGCCAGCAGCTATGGACAGGGGGATGGGGGCTACACCTTC

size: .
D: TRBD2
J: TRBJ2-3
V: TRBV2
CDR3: CASRERTSGGRTFRTDTQYF
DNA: TGTGCCAGCAGAGAAAGGACTAGCGGGGGGCGAACCTTTCGCACAGATACGCAGTATTTT

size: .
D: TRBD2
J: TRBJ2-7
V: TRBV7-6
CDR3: CASSLALLREVDEQYF
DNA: TGTGCCAGCAGCTTAGCGCTCTTGCGGGAGGTTGACGAGCAGTACTTC

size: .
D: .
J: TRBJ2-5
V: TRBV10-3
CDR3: CAISEFELMVEETQYF
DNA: TGTGCCATCAGTGAGTTTGAACTCATGGTGGAAGAGACCCAGTACTTC

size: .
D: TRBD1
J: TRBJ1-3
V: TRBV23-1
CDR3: CASSYRDSRNTIYF
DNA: TGCGCCAGCAGTTACCGGGACAGCAGAAACACCATATATTTT

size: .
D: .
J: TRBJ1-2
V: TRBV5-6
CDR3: CASSSPARGGELLGYGYTF
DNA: TGTGCCAGCAGCTCCCCGGCCCGGGGGGGCGAATTACTTGGCTATGGCTACACCTTC

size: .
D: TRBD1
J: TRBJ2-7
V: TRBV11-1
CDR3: CASRGTGAREQYF
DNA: TGTGCCAGCAGGGGGACAGGCGCTCGGGAGCAGTACTTC

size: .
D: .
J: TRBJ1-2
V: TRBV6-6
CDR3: CASSYGQGGQYGYTF
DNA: TGTGCCAGCAGTTACGGCCAGGGCGGACAGTATGGCTACACCTTC

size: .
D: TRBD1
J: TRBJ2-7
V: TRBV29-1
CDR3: CSVGGQGHEQYF
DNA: TGCAGCGTCGGGGGACAGGGTCACGAGCAGTACTTC

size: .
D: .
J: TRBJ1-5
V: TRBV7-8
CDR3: CASSSMWGVGQPQHF
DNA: TGTGCCAGCAGCTCGATGTGGGGGGTTGGACAGCCCCAGCATTTT

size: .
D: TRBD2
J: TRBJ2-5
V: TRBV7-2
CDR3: CASSFGRGGETQYF
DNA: TGTGCCAGCAGCTTTGGACGGGGGGGGGAGACCCAGTACTTC

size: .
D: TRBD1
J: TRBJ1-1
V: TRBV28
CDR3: CASSLWWDRNTEAFF
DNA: TGTGCCAGCAGTTTGTGGTGGGACAGGAACACTGAAGCTTTCTTT

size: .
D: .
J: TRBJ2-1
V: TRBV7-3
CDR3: CASSLERRNEQFF
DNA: TGTGCCAGCAGCTTAGAGCGACGGAATGAGCAGTTCTTC

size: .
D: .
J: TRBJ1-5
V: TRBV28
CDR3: CASTLEYRNNQPQHF
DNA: TGTGCCAGCACCTTAGAATACAGGAACAATCAGCCCCAGCATTTT

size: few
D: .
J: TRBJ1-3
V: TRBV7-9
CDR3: CASSAHISSGNTIYF
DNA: TGTGCCAGCAGCGCACATATCAGCTCTGGAAACACCATATATTTT

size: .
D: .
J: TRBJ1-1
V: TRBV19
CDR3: CASTLAGSTEAFF
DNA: TGTGCCAGTACCCTTGCCGGGAGCACTGAAGCTTTCTTT

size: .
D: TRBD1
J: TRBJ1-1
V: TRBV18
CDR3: CASSPFGDRAHANAAFF
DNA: TGTGCCAGCTCACCATTTGGGGACAGGGCTCACGCCAATGCCGCTTTCTTT

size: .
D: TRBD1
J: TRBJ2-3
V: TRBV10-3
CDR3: CAISDRVADMQYF
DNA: TGTGCCATCAGCGACAGGGTGGCAGATATGCAGTATTTT

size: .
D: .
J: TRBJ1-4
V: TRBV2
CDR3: CASTGDTSTNEKLFF
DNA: TGTGCCAGCACCGGGGACACCTCAACTAATGAAAAACTGTTTTTT

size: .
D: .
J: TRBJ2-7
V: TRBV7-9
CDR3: CASSSLKDSRRYEQYF
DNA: TGTGCCAGCAGCTCCCTGAAGGACAGTCGGAGATACGAGCAGTACTTC

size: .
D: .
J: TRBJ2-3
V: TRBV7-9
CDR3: CASSSAWAVTDTQYF
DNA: TGTGCCAGCAGCTCTGCTTGGGCCGTCACAGATACGCAGTATTTT

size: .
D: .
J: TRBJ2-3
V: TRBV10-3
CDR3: CAISEGGTRTDTQYF
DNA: TGTGCCATCAGTGAGGGAGGGACTCGCACAGATACGCAGTATTTT

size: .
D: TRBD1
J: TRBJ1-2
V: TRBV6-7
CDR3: CASSYSPREGARGYTF
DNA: TGTGCCAGCAGTTACTCCCCCCGGGAGGGGGCGCGAGGCTACACCTTC

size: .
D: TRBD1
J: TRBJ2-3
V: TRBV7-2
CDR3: CASSPWGQEKDTQYF
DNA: TGTGCCAGCAGCCCTTGGGGACAGGAAAAAGATACGCAGTATTTT

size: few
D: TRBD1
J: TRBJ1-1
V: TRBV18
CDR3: CASSPGTVNTEAFF
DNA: TGTGCCAGCTCACCAGGGACAGTGAACACTGAAGCTTTCTTT

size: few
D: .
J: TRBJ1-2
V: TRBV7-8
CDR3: CASSPLVGYGYTF
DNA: TGTGCCAGCAGCCCACTAGTTGGATATGGCTACACCTTC

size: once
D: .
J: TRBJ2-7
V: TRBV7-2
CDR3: CASRQNYEQYF
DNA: TGTGCCAGCAGACAAAACTACGAGCAGTACTTC

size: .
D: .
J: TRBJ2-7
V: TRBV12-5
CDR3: CASGRDSYEQYF
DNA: TGTGCTAGTGGTCGGGACTCCTACGAGCAGTACTTC

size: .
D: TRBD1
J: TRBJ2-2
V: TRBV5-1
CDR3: CASSTGQGRAGELFF
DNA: TGCGCCAGCAGCACGGGACAGGGCCGGGCCGGGGAGCTGTTTTTT

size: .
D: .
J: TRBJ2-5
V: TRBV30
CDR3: CAWSRGRETQYF
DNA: TGTGCCTGGAGTAGAGGGCGGGAGACCCAGTACTTC

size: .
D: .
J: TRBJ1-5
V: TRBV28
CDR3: CASSLWEGGHQPQHF
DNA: TGTGCCAGCAGTTTATGGGAGGGAGGGCATCAGCCCCAGCATTTT

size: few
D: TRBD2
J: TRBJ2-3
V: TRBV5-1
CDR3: CASSLVGLAATDTQYF
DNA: TGCGCCAGCAGCTTGGTTGGACTAGCGGCCACAGATACGCAGTATTTT

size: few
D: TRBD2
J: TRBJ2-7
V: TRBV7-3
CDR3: CASSPTSGSSYEQYF
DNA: TGTGCCAGCAGCCCCACTAGCGGGAGTTCTTACGAGCAGTACTTC

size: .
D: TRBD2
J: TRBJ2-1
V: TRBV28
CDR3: CASSDPRGTSGGPYNEQFF
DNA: TGTGCCAGCAGTGACCCCCGAGGGACTAGCGGGGGGCCTTACAATGAGCAGTTCTTC

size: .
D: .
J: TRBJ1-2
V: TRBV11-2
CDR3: CASSLDPGALGGYTF
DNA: TGTGCCAGCAGCTTAGATCCAGGCGCCCTTGGCGGCTACACCTTC

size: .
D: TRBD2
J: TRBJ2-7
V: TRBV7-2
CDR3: CASSEGLAGGLVQYF
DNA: TGTGCCAGCAGCGAGGGACTAGCGGGAGGGCTGGTGCAGTACTTC

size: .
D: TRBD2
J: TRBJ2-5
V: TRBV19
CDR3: CASGTSATQYF
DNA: TGTGCCAGTGGAACTAGCGCGACCCAGTACTTC